One and the same sample provided the 19 T cell receptor beta chains below, sequenced in a study of Ad26.COV2.S vaccination and SARS-CoV-2 variants. Libraries were prepared by immunoSEQ multiplex PCR; TCRdb keeps only in-frame clonotypes and omits some of them. The table lists about 680,000 clones, roughly 90% of them singletons, with about 1.5% in the top ten. Treatment reported: 19 received Ad26.COV2.S at low or high dose, single or two shots; a few received placebo; per-sample allocation not given. It was on day 63 after the first vaccine or placebo injection that samples were taken. Sequencing was performed on peripheral blood, taken in a trial of Ad26.COV2.S vaccine versus placebo. The source of these receptors is a person between 18 and 65 years old who received the Ad26.COV2.S COVID-19 vaccine or a placebo.

This rearrangement joins TRBV6-5 to TRBJ1-2; TRBD1 agrees at 10 bases. The CDR3 is 14 amino acids. After removal of 5 bases from V and 4 bases from J, the junction contained 4 bases not matched to a gene. CDR1 is MNHEY, CDR2 SVGAGI, per germline. The CDR3, as DNA: TGTGCCAGCAGTACGACAGGGGGCCTCTATGGCTACACCTTC. As protein: CASSTTGGLYGYTF.

This clone was counted only a few times. V is TRBV2 and J is TRBJ1-1, with 7 bases matching TRBD1. This CDR3 region has 14 residues. V shed 4 bases and J 1 base; nucleotides not matched to a gene: 3. The germline CDR1 and CDR2 sequences are SNHLY and FYNNEI. The CDR3 DNA reads as TGTGCCAGCAGTGTACAGGGGACGAACACTGAAGCTTTCTTT. Its protein is CASSVQGTNTEAFF.

The gene calls are TRBV30 and TRBJ1-2; D call uncertain. Trimming cost V 0 bases and J 6 bases, with 11 bases left between them. Per the germline V gene, CDR1 is GTSNPN and CDR2 is SVGIG (reference sequence). This CDR3 region has 13 residues. The CDR3 nucleotides are TGTGCCTGGAGTGTACTTAGCCCAGATGGCTACACCTTC. It yields the protein CAWSVLSPDGYTF.

This chain joins TRBV6-5 and TRBJ1-5, with 12 bases fitting TRBD1. Germline V gives CDR1 MNHEY, CDR2 SVGAGI. The CDR3 totals 15 residues. The junction had 4 bases not matched to a gene; V was cut back by 4 bases and J by 6 bases. CDR3: CASSSGQGAFQPQHF. The CDR3 DNA sequence: TGTGCCAGCAGTTCGGGACAGGGGGCTTTTCAGCCCCAGCATTTT.

The chain uses TRBV2 and TRBJ2-1, with D uncertain. CDR3 length: 13 residues. V lost 7 bases, J lost 9 bases, and 16 bases lay in between. Germline V lookup: CDR1 SNHLY, CDR2 FYNNEI. CDR3 residues: CASKRLNLGEQFF. In DNA form, the CDR3 reads TGTGCCAGCAAGCGACTCAACCTGGGTGAGCAGTTCTTC. Combining the CDR3 with reference TRBV2 and TRBJ2-1 gives the whole variable domain EPEVTQTPSHQVTQMGQEVILRCVPISNHLYFYWYRQILGQKVEFLVSFYNNEISEKSEIFDDQFSVERPDGSNFTLKIRSTKLEDSAMYFCASKRLNLGEQFFGPGTRLTVL.

J is TRBJ2-3 and V is TRBV24-1; D possibly matches TRBD1 or TRBD2 (5 bases each). CDR1 is KGHDR and CDR2 is SFDVKD in the germline V gene. Trimming removed 3 bases from V and 0 bases from J, with 9 bases in between. The CDR3 spans 15 residues. In DNA form, the CDR3 reads TGTGCCACCAGTGATACAAGGGACAGCACAGATACGCAGTATTTT. It yields the protein CATSDTRDSTDTQYF.

The gene calls are TRBV2 and TRBJ2-7; the D call may be TRBD1 or TRBD2 (5 bases each). V shed 7 bases and J shed 0 bases, with 19 bases lying between them. The CDR3 totals 16 residues. Germline V gives CDR1 SNHLY, CDR2 FYNNEI. CDR3 nucleotides: TGTGCCAGCAAGGCCCCCGGGACGGATAGCTCCTACGAGCAGTACTTC. Residues: CASKAPGTDSSYEQYF.

The chain carries TRBV6-1 and TRBJ1-3; D call uncertain. With 3 bases removed from V and 4 bases from J, the gap between germline ends came to 7 bases. From germline, CDR1 is MNHNS and CDR2 SASEGT. This CDR3 contains 13 residues. The chain's CDR3 is CASSEGGGNTIYF. CDR3 in DNA: TGTGCCAGCAGTGAGGGAGGGGGAAACACCATATATTTT.

CDR3 DNA: TGTGCCAGCAGCCAGATCTCGAATTCACCCCTCCACTTT. Translation gives CASSQISNSPLHF. The chain has TRBV3-1 (or the pseudogene TRBV3-2) and TRBJ1-6, with D hard to call. Germline CDR1 and CDR2: LGHDT and YNNKEL (reference sequence). Trimming pared 3 bases from V and 7 bases from J, leaving 7 bases between. This CDR3 is built from 13 residues.

The rearrangement uses TRBV5-4 and TRBJ2-1; D perhaps matches TRBD2 (6 bases). The germline gives CDR1 SGHNT, CDR2 YYREEE (reference sequence). Trimming removed 0 bases from V and 9 bases from J, with 13 bases in between. The CDR3 sequence is 14 residues long. This CDR3 is CASSLAGYGSEQFF. The CDR3 DNA sequence: TGTGCCAGCAGCTTGGCGGGCTACGGGAGTGAGCAGTTCTTC.

The V gene is TRBV7-7, the J gene TRBJ2-6, with D possibly being TRBD1 (6 bases). V lost 4 bases and J 0 bases, leaving 10 bases between the germline ends. Germline assignment: CDR1 SSHAT and CDR2 FNYEAQ (reference sequence). The CDR3 extends over 16 amino acids. CDR3 region: CASSSGQPSGANVLTF. The CDR3 DNA sequence: TGTGCCAGCAGCTCCGGACAGCCCTCTGGGGCCAACGTCCTGACTTTC.

The chain links TRBV29-1 to TRBJ1-3; perhaps TRBD1 as D (5 bases). V was shortened by 7 bases and J by 2 bases, with 9 bases between the two germline ends. Germline CDR1 SQVTM, CDR2 ANQGSEA. There are 12 residues in the CDR3. CDR3 in DNA: TGCAGCGCTGGGGGGGCTGGAAACACCATATATTTT. It yields the protein CSAGGAGNTIYF.

The J gene is TRBJ1-4, the V gene TRBV5-1; maybe TRBD1 (5 bases). V gave up 3 bases and J gave up 0 bases, with 12 bases separating them. The CDR3 extends over 16 amino acids. CDR1 and CDR2 (germline): SGHRS, YFSETQ. Written as DNA, the CDR3 is TGCGCCAGCAGCTATGGGACCCTGGCAACTAATGAAAAACTGTTTTTT. This gives the protein CASSYGTLATNEKLFF.

This clone came up a few times. The V gene is TRBV19, the J gene TRBJ2-7, with D perhaps TRBD2 (5 bases). The CDR3 loop spans 14 amino acids. Germline assignment: CDR1 LNHDA and CDR2 SQIVND (reference sequence). The V end lost 4 bases, the J end lost 2 bases, and 12 bases lay between the germline ends. CDR3 amino acids: CASSSLWETYEQYF. As DNA, the CDR3 is TGTGCCAGTAGTAGCCTTTGGGAGACCTACGAGCAGTACTTC.

This clone occurred once. The chain uses TRBV5-1 and TRBJ2-2, with D possibly TRBD2 on 5 matching bases. V was trimmed by 6 bases and J by 6 bases, leaving 15 bases between them. The CDR3 is made up of 14 amino acids. In germline, CDR1 is SGHRS, CDR2 YFSETQ. The CDR3, as DNA: TGCGCCAGCACTTCGGGAAGTCCCTCCGGGGAGCTGTTTTTT. Amino acids: CASTSGSPSGELFF.

Here the CDR3 DNA reads TGTGCCAGCAAATGGGTGGACTCCTACAATGAGCAGTTCTTC. Its protein product is CASKWVDSYNEQFF. The chain uses TRBV6-5 and TRBJ2-1; D not certain. Trimming stripped 7 bases from V and 0 bases from J, with 10 bases between. The CDR3 length is 14 residues. Germline-derived CDR1 and CDR2 are MNHEY and SVGAGI.

V is TRBV29-1 and J is TRBJ1-5, with D possibly matching TRBD1 (5 bases). V was pared by 7 bases and J by 2 bases, with 9 bases between. CDR3 size: 12 residues. Germline CDR1 reads SQVTM; CDR2 reads ANQGSEA. The CDR3: CSAGMRNQPQHF. The CDR3 nucleotides are TGCAGCGCAGGGATGCGCAATCAGCCCCAGCATTTT.

This chain connects TRBV30 to TRBJ1-6; 8 positions agree with TRBD1. Unmatched junction bases numbered 10, after V lost 0 bases and J lost 9 bases. Germline V gives CDR1 GTSNPN, CDR2 SVGIG (reference sequence). This CDR3 has 16 residues. CDR3 coding DNA: TGTGCCTGGAGTGTATCGGGTACAGGGGGATCTTCACCCCTCCACTTT. It specifies CAWSVSGTGGSSPLHF. The variable domain in full, with the rest retrieved from reference TRBV30 and TRBJ1-6, is SQTIHQWPATLVQPVGSPLSLECTVEGTSNPNLYWYRQAAGRGLQLLFYSVGIGQISSEVPQNLSASRPQDRQFILSSKKLLLSDSGFYLCAWSVSGTGGSSPLHFGNGTRLTVT.

This clone appeared once. This sequence joins TRBV19 and TRBJ2-5, with D perhaps matching TRBD1 (6 bases). There are 14 residues in the CDR3. Per germline, CDR1 LNHDA and CDR2 SQIVND (reference sequence). V lost 5 bases, J lost 3 bases, and 13 bases lay in between. The CDR3: CASSRQGSKETQYF. The CDR3 region has the DNA TGTGCCAGTAGTCGGCAGGGGTCGAAAGAGACCCAGTACTTC.